This TCR beta chain was recovered during a study of shared clonotypes between healthy human individuals. At the level of the study: CD4 naive and memory got three plates each, CD8 naive two, CD8 memory one.

Terminally differentiated effector memory CD45RA+ cells were excluded from the naive CD8 cells, which were CD45RO-negative and positively selected for CCR7. The CDR3 loop spans 16 amino acids. Germline CDR1 MNHNS, CDR2 SASEGT. Trimming took off 2 bases at V and 4 bases at J, with 17 bases between the two ends. This table comes from immunoSEQ multiplex PCR, and its TCRdb copy is limited to in-frame clones, with some not included. The sample consists of about 1,900,000 clones, about 95% of them appearing once. This chain connects TRBV6-1 to TRBJ2-5; a possible D gene is TRBD1 (7 bases). The sequence came from a man aged 18 to 30 in good health. The sequenced sample consisted of naive CD8+ T cells sorted from blood. This CDR3 reads CASSEFQGGESETQYF. DNA of the CDR3: TGTGCCAGCAGTGAATTTCAGGGGGGAGAATCAGAGACCCAGTACTTC.